Many counts were recorded for the clone carrying this T cell receptor beta chain. Its antigen is as yet unknown. This record comes from a study of regulatory T cells in long-lasting Graves disease. The sample's time point: newly diagnosed GD, antithyroid drugs for less than 3 months. The authors made the TCR library using RNA they extracted from PBMCs. With V trimmed by 2 bases and J by 5 bases, 4 bases remained unmatched. The CDR3 is made up of 15 amino acids. Germline values: CDR1 KGHSY, CDR2 FQNENV. Study observations and caveats: Less diverse TCR repertoires were seen in persistent Graves' patients than in newly diagnosed ones.

iRepertoire HTBI primers and Arm-PCR of CDR3 regions built TCR beta libraries. TCRdb reanalysed the multiplex PCR reads using MiXCR and keeps one entry per CDR3 protein. The sample consists of fewer than 650,000 distinct CDR3 sequences, approximately 15% of them appearing once. The data also belong to a second study, concerning T cells in Graves' hyperthyroidism and ophthalmopathy. That work contributes: Among clonotypes expanded in thyroid above 0.001, most were also found in blood.

This TCR derives from a woman aged 25 to 39 with Graves disease. The sample was peripheral blood mononuclear cells (PBMCs), taken at new diagnosis, from a patient treated with antithyroid drugs. V gene TRBV16 combines with J gene TRBJ1-5, with 9 bases fitting TRBD1. As DNA, the CDR3 is TGTGCCAGCAGCCAAATGTGGACAGGGGATCAGCCCCAGCATTTT. Protein product: CASSQMWTGDQPQHF.